Below, one T cell receptor (beta chain) is given with its context. The antigen is undetermined. TCRdb keeps only in-frame clones here, not all; method: immunoSEQ multiplex PCR. The sample has roughly 2.5 million clones, roughly 92% seen once; the top ten hold over 0.12%. These data come from a study of shared clonotypes between healthy human individuals. Study conclusions and caveats: The diversity represented, both genetic and in exposure history, was limited by few donors.

This clonotype was obtained from a man between 18 and 35 years old in good health. The sequencing input was naive CD4+ T cells sorted from blood. Noted subset: CD45RA+ positively selected.

For the CDR3, the DNA is TGTGCCTGGAGTGTTGGCAGCTTCAATCAGCCCCAGCATTTT. Its protein product is CAWSVGSFNQPQHF. The chain links TRBV30 to TRBJ1-5; no definite D call. In germline, CDR1 is GTSNPN, CDR2 SVGIG (reference sequence). The CDR3 contains 14 residues. Deletions cut 0 bases from V and 3 bases from J, with 9 bases between. Full variable domain (outside the CDR3, taken from reference TRBV30 and TRBJ1-5): SQTIHQWPATLVQPVGSPLSLECTVEGTSNPNLYWYRQAAGRGLQLLFYSVGIGQISSEVPQNLSASRPQDRQFILSSKKLLLSDSGFYLCAWSVGSFNQPQHFGDGTRLSIL.